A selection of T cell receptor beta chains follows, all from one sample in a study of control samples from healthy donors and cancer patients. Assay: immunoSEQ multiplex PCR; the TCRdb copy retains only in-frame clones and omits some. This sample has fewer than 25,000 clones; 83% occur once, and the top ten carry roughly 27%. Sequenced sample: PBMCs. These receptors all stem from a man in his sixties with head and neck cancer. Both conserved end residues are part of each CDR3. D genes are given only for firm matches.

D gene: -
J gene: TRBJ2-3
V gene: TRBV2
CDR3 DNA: TGTGCCAGCAGCGTCAGGGAAATAGATACGCAGTATTTT
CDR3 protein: CASSVREIDTQYF

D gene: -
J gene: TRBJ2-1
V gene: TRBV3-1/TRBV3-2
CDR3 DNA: TGTGCCAGCAGTCTCGAGACCAATGAGCAGTTCTTC
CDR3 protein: CASSLETNEQFF

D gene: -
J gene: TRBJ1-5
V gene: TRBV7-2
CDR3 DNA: TGTGCCAGCAGCCTGAGCAGGGATCAGCCCCAGCATTTT
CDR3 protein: CASSLSRDQPQHF

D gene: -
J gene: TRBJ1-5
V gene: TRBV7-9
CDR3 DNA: TGTGCCAGCAGCTTGGGGACGGACGACAATCAGCCCCAGCATTTT
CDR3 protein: CASSLGTDDNQPQHF

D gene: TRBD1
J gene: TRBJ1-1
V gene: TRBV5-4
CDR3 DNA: TGTGCCAGCAGCCCTAGGCGGGACAGGACCACTGAAGCTTTCTTT
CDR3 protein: CASSPRRDRTTEAFF

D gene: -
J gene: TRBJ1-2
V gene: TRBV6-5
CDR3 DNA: TGTGCCAGCAGCCCAGGGCTAATCCTTAACTATGGCTACACCTTC
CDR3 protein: CASSPGLILNYGYTF

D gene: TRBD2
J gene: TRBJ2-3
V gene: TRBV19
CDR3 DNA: TGTGCCAGTAGCCTAATTCCCGGGACTAGCGGGGTCACAGATACGCAGTATTTT
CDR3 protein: CASSLIPGTSGVTDTQYF

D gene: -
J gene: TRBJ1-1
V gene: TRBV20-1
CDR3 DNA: TGCAGTGCTTCCCTCACCCGAGAAGCTTTCTTT
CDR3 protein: CSASLTREAFF

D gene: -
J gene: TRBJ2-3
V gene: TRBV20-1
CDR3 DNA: TGCAGTGCTATTAGGGCAGATACGCAGTATTTT
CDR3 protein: CSAIRADTQYF

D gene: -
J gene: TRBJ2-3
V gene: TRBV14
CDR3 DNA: TGTGCCAGCAGCCAAGATCGGCGTCTAGTAAGCACAGATACGCAGTATTTT
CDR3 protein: CASSQDRRLVSTDTQYF